What follows are 31 T cell receptor beta chains derived from one specimen sequenced in a study of cytomegalovirus exposure and HLA in healthy donors (dated by TCRdb to the late 2010s). The library was generated by the immunoSEQ multiplex PCR assay. TCRdb obtained this table from immuneACCESS and retained in-frame rearrangements with V and J assigned. These tables miss some clones; where compared with another copy, unresolved V genes account for less than half of the shortfall, and the remainder is unexplained. In this sample the table shows over 85,000 clones, 80% to 95% of which occur a single time. The ten largest make up 1.1% of the sample. The specimen sequenced was PBMCs. The receptor source for this set is a woman under 40 in good health and CMV-seropositive.

This chain joins TRBV11-2 and TRBJ2-3; TRBD1 matches at 8 bases. The CDR3 loop spans 14 amino acids. Germline V CDR1 and CDR2: SGHAT, FQNNGV. The V and J ends lost 5 bases and 6 bases, in that order; junction bases with no gene match: 7. The CDR3 loop is CASSPQGAGDTQYF. In nucleotides, the CDR3 is TGTGCCAGCAGCCCGCAGGGGGCGGGGGATACGCAGTATTTT.

With respect to this clone: At one boundary the junction diverges from the germline segment, which might be a read error. The chain has TRBV5-4 and TRBJ1-4, with D maybe TRBD1 (5 bases). The CDR3 sequence is 16 residues long. Germline V gene data show CDR1 as SGHNT and CDR2 as YYREEE (reference sequence). CDR3 sequence: CASSQDGRRGSEKLFF. The CDR3, as DNA: TGCGCCAGCAGCCAGGACGGAAGGCGGGGGAGTGAAAAACTGTTTTTT.

Here the CDR3 reads CASSFSATAYEQYF. The CDR3, as DNA: TGTGCCAGCAGCTTTAGCGCCACTGCCTACGAGCAGTACTTC. The J gene is TRBJ2-7, the V gene TRBV7-9; tentative D call: TRBD2 (5 bases). V was trimmed by 3 bases and J by 2 bases, leaving 11 bases between them. The CDR3 runs to 14 residues. CDR1 is SEHNR and CDR2 is FQNEAQ in the germline V gene (reference sequence).

The genes are TRBV6-6 and TRBJ1-5, with D possibly matching TRBD1 (5 bases). Trimming pared 5 bases from V and 4 bases from J, leaving 15 bases between. CDR1 is MNHNY, CDR2 SVGAGI, per germline (reference sequence). The CDR3 has 15 amino acids. For the CDR3, the DNA is TGTGCCAGCAGTAAAAACGGGGGGGGTAATCAGCCCCAGCATTTT. Residues: CASSKNGGGNQPQHF.

In this sample, this clone turned up once. The chain recombines TRBV7-2 with TRBJ2-7; TRBD2 matches 12 bases. The CDR3 totals 17 residues. Germline loops: CDR1 SGHTA, CDR2 FQGNSA. Germline trimming cut 1 base from V and 1 base from J; bases unmatched to any gene: 5. The CDR3 region has the DNA TGTGCCAGCAGCTTAGGGCGACTAGCGGGAGAGTCCTACGAGCAGTACTTC. Protein product: CASSLGRLAGESYEQYF.

The chain has TRBV4-3 and TRBJ2-5, with 7 positions matching TRBD2. The CDR3 covers 18 residues. In germline, CDR1 is LGHNA, CDR2 YSLEER. V was clipped by 0 bases and J by 5 bases; unmatched bases: 15. As DNA, the CDR3 is TGCGCCAGCAGCCAAGATCGGTATGAGGGAGGGCCGGTGGAGACCCAGTACTTC. Translation gives CASSQDRYEGGPVETQYF.

This clone showed up just once. This chain uses TRBV4-3 with TRBJ1-2; D may be TRBD1 (6 bases). Germline CDR1 and CDR2: LGHNA and YSLEER. This CDR3 spans 16 amino acids. V lost 2 bases to trimming and J lost 4 bases, with 17 bases between them. CDR3 bases: TGCGCCAGCAGCCAAACCGGGACACCAGAACGCTATGGCTACACCTTC. It specifies CASSQTGTPERYGYTF.

J is TRBJ1-1 and V is TRBV5-1; possibly TRBD1 for D (5 bases). CDR3 length equals 14 residues. In germline, CDR1 is SGHRS, CDR2 YFSETQ. V dropped 5 bases and J dropped 6 bases, with 17 bases sitting between them. The CDR3 DNA reads TGCGCCAGCAGGTTTCAGGGCGGTGTCGCTGAAGCTTTCTTT. Translating it yields CASRFQGGVAEAFF. The complete variable domain, with remaining parts taken from reference TRBV5-1 and TRBJ1-1, reads KAGVTQTPRYLIKTRGQQVTLSCSPISGHRSVSWYQQTPGQGLQFLFEYFSETQRNKGNFPGRFSGRQFSNSRSEMNVSTLELGDSALYLCASRFQGGVAEAFFGQGTRLTVV.

Concerning this clone: The sample holds other DNA sequences that translate to the same CDR3. The CDR3 is CASSLGTAYEQYF. The CDR3 DNA follows: TGTGCCAGCAGCTTAGGGACAGCCTACGAGCAGTACTTC. J is TRBJ2-7 and V is TRBV7-9; weak D call: TRBD1 (6 bases). Germline-derived CDR1 and CDR2 are SEHNR and FQNEAQ (reference sequence). The germline V and J ends were trimmed by 1 base and 2 bases, with 6 bases remaining between them. The CDR3 spans 13 residues. Together with reference TRBV7-9 and TRBJ2-7, the CDR3 gives the full variable domain: DTGVSQNPRHKITKRGQNVTFRCDPISEHNRLYWYRQTLGQGPEFLTYFQNEAQLEKSRLLSDRFSAERPKGSFSTLEIQRTEQGDSAMYLCASSLGTAYEQYFGPGTRLTVT.

This rearrangement joins TRBV4-3 to TRBJ2-3; 9 positions match TRBD1. V shed 3 bases, J shed 2 bases, and the junction held 15 bases outside the gene matches. From germline, CDR1 is LGHNA and CDR2 YSLEER. The CDR3 loop spans 19 amino acids. The CDR3 coding sequence is TGCGCCAGCAGCCAGGACCTCCCTGATGGGACAGGGCTCACAGATACGCAGTATTTT. Translating gives CASSQDLPDGTGLTDTQYF.

This clone was detected only once. This chain links TRBV6-5 with TRBJ2-7, with no clear D. The CDR3 has 13 residues. Germline values: CDR1 MNHEY, CDR2 SVGAGI. Trimming removed 2 bases at V and 5 bases at J, with 10 bases between. This chain's CDR3 is CASSYNERDEQYF. DNA for the CDR3: TGTGCCAGCAGTTACAACGAGCGCGACGAGCAGTACTTC.

The chain couples TRBV29-1 to TRBJ2-7; 13 nucleotides match TRBD2. The CDR3 is made up of 13 amino acids. V shed 5 bases and J 6 bases; nucleotides not matched to a gene: 4. Germline V gene sequence: CDR1 SQVTM, CDR2 ANQGSEA. The CDR3 sequence is CSVRLAGGGEQYF. The CDR3 DNA reads TGCAGCGTTCGACTAGCGGGAGGAGGCGAGCAGTACTTC.

The rearrangement links TRBV28 to TRBJ2-7; 9 nucleotides line up with TRBD2. Trimming at V came to 3 bases and at J to 0 bases, leaving 9 bases not matched to a gene. Germline V gene lookup returns CDR1 MDHEN and CDR2 SYDVKM. This CDR3 has 17 residues. Here the CDR3 reads CASSFPRASGNSYEQYF. The CDR3 nucleotides are TGTGCCAGCAGTTTCCCCAGGGCTAGCGGGAACTCCTACGAGCAGTACTTC.

This rearrangement joins TRBV19 to TRBJ1-2; TRBD1 agrees at 7 bases. The CDR3 spans 15 residues. V trimming: 4 bases; J trimming: 4 bases; junction bases outside the gene matches: 9. Germline V CDR1 and CDR2: LNHDA, SQIVND (reference sequence). The CDR3 reads CASSRQGQNFYGYTF. CDR3 coding DNA: TGTGCCAGTAGTAGGCAGGGACAGAACTTCTATGGCTACACCTTC.

The J gene is TRBJ1-4, the V gene TRBV21-1; the table calls TRBD1, which could not be checked here. TRBV21-1 is classified as a pseudogene. The CDR3 runs 15 residues. DNA for the CDR3: TGTGCCAGCAGCACCCATCAGGGCTCTAATGAAAAACTGTTTTTT. It translates to CASSTHQGSNEKLFF.

In DNA form, the CDR3 reads TGTGCCAGCAGCCCGACCGGGACAGGGTCCTACGAGCAGTACTTC. Encoded protein: CASSPTGTGSYEQYF. The gene calls are TRBV25-1 and TRBJ2-7, with 9 bases lining up with TRBD1. The junction had 7 bases not matched to a gene; V was cut back by 6 bases and J by 1 base. The germline V gene encodes CDR1 MGHDK and CDR2 SYGVNS. This CDR3 region has 15 residues.

The V and J genes are TRBV27 and TRBJ2-5; 10 bases match TRBD1. V dropped 6 bases and J dropped 5; count of bases not matched to a gene: 3. The CDR3 length is 13 residues. CDR1 MNHEY and CDR2 SMNVEV come from the germline V gene (reference sequence). The CDR3 sequence: CASSDRGRETQYF. CDR3 sequence (DNA): TGTGCCAGCAGCGACAGGGGGCGCGAGACCCAGTACTTC.

V is TRBV2 and J is TRBJ2-3; D perhaps matches TRBD1 (6 bases). This CDR3 spans 15 amino acids. Looked up from germline, CDR1 is SNHLY and CDR2 is FYNNEI. V gave up 2 bases and J gave up 1 base, with 10 bases separating them. As DNA, the CDR3 is TGTGCCAGCAGTGAAACAGGGACCGGCACAGATACGCAGTATTTT. This translates into CASSETGTGTDTQYF.

The J gene is TRBJ1-4, the V gene TRBV11-2; the D gene is possibly TRBD1 (6 bases). V was pared by 5 bases and J by 4 bases, with 17 bases between. The CDR3 length is 16 residues. CDR1 and CDR2 (germline): SGHAT, FQNNGV. CDR3 DNA: TGTGCCAGCAGCCAGCAAGGGGGAGCCCGTAATGAAAAACTGTTTTTT. Residues: CASSQQGGARNEKLFF.

The genes are TRBV19 and TRBJ2-2; D not resolved. The CDR3 totals 13 residues. V was cut by 7 bases and J by 4 bases, with 10 bases left in between. The germline gives CDR1 LNHDA, CDR2 SQIVND (reference sequence). CDR3 region: CASTPDTTGELFF. The CDR3 nucleotides read TGTGCCAGTACACCAGACACCACCGGGGAGCTGTTTTTT.

The chain is built from TRBV7-2 and TRBJ2-7, with 7 bases matching TRBD1. J gave up 4 bases and V 1 base, and 7 bases lay outside the gene matches. The germline V gene has CDR1 SGHTA and CDR2 FQGNSA. The CDR3 is 15 amino acids. CDR3 nucleotide sequence: TGTGCCAGCAGCTTAGGAGGGGGCTCCGTATACGAGCAGTACTTC. Translated, it gives CASSLGGGSVYEQYF.

CDR3 amino acids: CATSRTGGEQYF. The CDR3 nucleotides read TGTGCCACCAGTCGAACAGGGGGCGAGCAGTACTTC. The chain employs TRBV15 and TRBJ2-7, with 8 bases lining up with TRBD1. The germline CDR1 and CDR2 sequences are LNHNV and YYDKDF (reference sequence). The CDR3 is 12 residues long. The trim removed 6 bases at V and 6 bases at J, leaving 4 bases unmatched.

This rearrangement joins TRBV27 to TRBJ1-1; the D is unclear. Germline CDR1 is MNHEY and CDR2 is SMNVEV (reference sequence). The germline V and J ends were trimmed by 0 bases and 7 bases, with 6 bases remaining between them. CDR3 length: 12 residues. The DNA of the CDR3 is TGTGCCAGCAGTTTATCGAACGGTGAAGCTTTCTTT. Translation: CASSLSNGEAFF.

The chain employs TRBV5-1 and TRBJ1-1, with TRBD1 matching 8 bases. V lost 2 bases to trimming and J lost 5 bases; unmatched junction nucleotides: 8. CDR1 and CDR2 (germline): SGHRS, YFSETQ. The CDR3 sequence is 15 residues long. CDR3 nucleotides: TGCGCCAGCAGCTTTACAGGGGGTAGCAGGACTGAAGCTTTCTTT. It codes for CASSFTGGSRTEAFF.

This chain's CDR3 is CASSQLAESYEQYF. For the CDR3, the DNA is TGTGCCAGCAGTCAACTAGCGGAGTCTTACGAGCAGTACTTC. The rearrangement links TRBV6-5 to TRBJ2-7; 8 nucleotides agree with TRBD2. From germline, CDR1 is MNHEY and CDR2 SVGAGI. Trimming at V came to 5 bases and at J to 4 bases, leaving 7 bases not matched to a gene. This CDR3 has 14 residues.

The chain recombines TRBV19 with TRBJ2-7; 7 nucleotides align to TRBD2. The CDR3 is 15 amino acids. Per the germline V gene, CDR1 is LNHDA and CDR2 is SQIVND (reference sequence). J was trimmed by 0 bases and V by 1 base; bases with no gene match: 3. CDR3 in amino acids: CASSIAASGSYEQYF. The CDR3 nucleotides read TGTGCCAGTAGTATAGCGGCTAGCGGCTCCTACGAGCAGTACTTC. The whole variable domain, filled in from reference TRBV19 and TRBJ2-7, reads DGGITQSPKYLFRKEGQNVTLSCEQNLNHDAMYWYRQDPGQGLRLIYYSQIVNDFQKGDIAEGYSVSREKKESFPLTVTSAQKNPTAFYLCASSIAASGSYEQYFGPGTRLTVT.

The J gene is TRBJ2-7, the V gene TRBV5-1; no clear D. CDR3 size: 13 residues. With 0 bases removed from V and 3 bases from J, the gap between germline ends came to 7 bases. Germline lookup yields CDR1 SGHRS and CDR2 YFSETQ. The DNA of the CDR3 is TGCGCCAGCAGCTTGGGGGCCAGCTACGAGCAGTACTTC. Amino acids: CASSLGASYEQYF.

The J gene is TRBJ2-7, the V gene TRBV28; perhaps TRBD2 as D (6 bases). Germline CDR1 and CDR2: MDHEN and SYDVKM. The CDR3 runs to 17 residues. V shed 7 bases and J shed 4 bases, with 26 bases lying between them. The CDR3 is CASKIASGVDRDYEQYF. The CDR3 nucleotides are TGTGCCAGCAAAATCGCCTCGGGGGTCGACAGAGATTACGAGCAGTACTTC.

CDR3 amino acids: CASSFTSSGNTIYF. For the CDR3, the DNA is TGCGCCAGCAGCTTTACCAGCTCTGGAAACACCATATATTTT. The chain is built from TRBV5-1 and TRBJ1-3, with unresolved D. Germline CDR1 is SGHRS and CDR2 is YFSETQ. The V and J ends lost 2 bases and 0 bases respectively, with 6 bases between them. CDR3 length: 14 amino acids.

This clone was recorded once. The chain joins TRBV30 to TRBJ1-1; D possibly corresponds to TRBD1 (6 bases). The CDR3 totals 13 residues. Germline lookup yields CDR1 GTSNPN and CDR2 SVGIG (reference sequence). Trimming stripped 4 bases from V and 3 bases from J, with 12 bases between. DNA of the CDR3: TGTGCCTGGAAGGTACAGGGATACACTGAAGCTTTCTTT. Its translation: CAWKVQGYTEAFF.

This chain connects TRBV11-2 to TRBJ2-5; 7 bases fit TRBD1. The CDR3 consists of 15 residues. Per germline, CDR1 SGHAT and CDR2 FQNNGV. With 4 bases clipped from V and 3 bases from J, the junction kept 8 bases outside the gene matches. CDR3 in DNA: TGTGCCAGCAGCTGGTCTGGCACAGGGGAAGAGACCCAGTACTTC. It yields the protein CASSWSGTGEETQYF.